These T cell receptor beta chains were read from a single sample in a study of Ad26.COV2.S vaccination and SARS-CoV-2 variants. Data came from immunoSEQ multiplex PCR; TCRdb stores just in-frame clones and leaves some out. Of 250,000 to 300,000 clones in the sample, about 90% were seen once. The specimen was peripheral blood, collected in a trial of Ad26.COV2.S vaccine versus placebo. The receptor set was obtained from a person between 18 and 60 years old who received the Ad26.COV2.S COVID-19 vaccine or a placebo. CDR3s include the opening cysteine and the closing phenylalanine or tryptophan. A D gene is named only where the DNA matches it firmly. The size of a clone is reported for some rows only, either as once, few or many, or as a class for expanded clones.

v_call: TRBV3-1/TRBV3-2; d_call: TRBD2; j_call: TRBJ2-7; clone_size: once; cdr3_length: 16; cdr3_nt: TGTGCCAGCAGCCTAACCCCTGGAGGACTAGCGGGTAGGCAGTACTTC; cdr3_aa: CASSLTPGGLAGRQYF
v_call: TRBV5-1; d_call: TRBD2; j_call: TRBJ2-1; clone_size: -; cdr3_length: 16; cdr3_nt: TGCGCCAGCAGCCCGGGACTAGCGGGGGGTTACAATGAGCAGTTCTTC; cdr3_aa: CASSPGLAGGYNEQFF
v_call: TRBV28; d_call: -; j_call: TRBJ2-1; clone_size: -; cdr3_length: 16; cdr3_nt: TGTGCCAGCAGGCCAACGTTAGCGGACTTCTACAATGAGCAGTTCTTC; cdr3_aa: CASRPTLADFYNEQFF
v_call: TRBV5-8; d_call: TRBD1; j_call: TRBJ1-2; clone_size: -; cdr3_length: 13; cdr3_nt: TGTGCCAGCAGCTGGGACAGGGGGCTGGGCTACACCTTC; cdr3_aa: CASSWDRGLGYTF
v_call: TRBV5-5; d_call: TRBD2; j_call: TRBJ2-7; clone_size: -; cdr3_length: 15; cdr3_nt: TGTGCCAGCAGACAACTAGCGGGAGCGTCCTACGAGCAGTACTTC; cdr3_aa: CASRQLAGASYEQYF
v_call: TRBV5-1; d_call: -; j_call: TRBJ1-4; clone_size: -; cdr3_length: 16; cdr3_nt: TGCGCCAGCAGCTTTTCCCCCGAAGAAAGTGTGGTAAAACTGTTTTTT; cdr3_aa: CASSFSPEESVVKLFF
v_call: TRBV13; d_call: -; j_call: TRBJ1-6; clone_size: -; cdr3_length: 18; cdr3_nt: TGTGCCAGCAGCTTAGTCGCAGGGCCGACCTCCTATAATTCACCCCTCCACTTT; cdr3_aa: CASSLVAGPTSYNSPLHF
v_call: TRBV18; d_call: -; j_call: TRBJ1-1; clone_size: -; cdr3_length: 14; cdr3_nt: TGTGCCAGCTCACCAAGGGGCCCGAACACTGAAGCTTTCTTT; cdr3_aa: CASSPRGPNTEAFF
v_call: TRBV3-1/TRBV3-2; d_call: TRBD2; j_call: TRBJ2-1; clone_size: -; cdr3_length: 15; cdr3_nt: TGTGCCAGCAGCCAAGGGACTAGCGGAGCCAATGAGCAGTTCTTC; cdr3_aa: CASSQGTSGANEQFF
v_call: TRBV3-1/TRBV3-2; d_call: -; j_call: TRBJ1-5; clone_size: -; cdr3_length: 14; cdr3_nt: TGTGCCAGCAGCCAAGGAACAGGGTACCAGCCCCAGCATTTT; cdr3_aa: CASSQGTGYQPQHF
v_call: TRBV14; d_call: -; j_call: TRBJ1-1; clone_size: -; cdr3_length: 13; cdr3_nt: TGTGCCAGCAGCCCCCACATGAACACTGAAGCTTTCTTT; cdr3_aa: CASSPHMNTEAFF
v_call: TRBV5-6; d_call: TRBD1; j_call: TRBJ1-1; clone_size: -; cdr3_length: 13; cdr3_nt: TGTGCCAGCAGCGGGGGACAGGGGGCTGAAGCTTTCTTT; cdr3_aa: CASSGGQGAEAFF
v_call: TRBV27; d_call: -; j_call: TRBJ2-7; clone_size: -; cdr3_length: 15; cdr3_nt: TGTGCCAGCAGTTTTACACCCGACAGGTCCTACGAGCAGTACTTC; cdr3_aa: CASSFTPDRSYEQYF
v_call: TRBV5-8; d_call: -; j_call: TRBJ1-2; clone_size: -; cdr3_length: 14; cdr3_nt: TGTGCCAGCAGCGTACAGGTAGCTAACTATGGCTACACCTTC; cdr3_aa: CASSVQVANYGYTF
v_call: TRBV10-3; d_call: -; j_call: TRBJ2-7; clone_size: -; cdr3_length: 13; cdr3_nt: TGTGCCATCAGTGAGTCGGTCTCCTACGAGCAGTACTTC; cdr3_aa: CAISESVSYEQYF
v_call: TRBV5-1; d_call: -; j_call: TRBJ2-3; clone_size: -; cdr3_length: 16; cdr3_nt: TGCGCCAGCAGCTTAACATCGCGCCCTAGCACAGATACGCAGTATTTT; cdr3_aa: CASSLTSRPSTDTQYF
v_call: TRBV6-6; d_call: -; j_call: TRBJ1-1; clone_size: -; cdr3_length: 13; cdr3_nt: TGTGCCAGCAGTTCGACGGCGAACACTGAAGCTTTCTTT; cdr3_aa: CASSSTANTEAFF
v_call: TRBV7-9; d_call: TRBD1; j_call: TRBJ1-4; clone_size: -; cdr3_length: 15; cdr3_nt: TGTGCCAGCAGCCCACTTCCGGGACAGAATGAAAAACTGTTTTTT; cdr3_aa: CASSPLPGQNEKLFF
v_call: TRBV7-2; d_call: -; j_call: TRBJ1-2; clone_size: -; cdr3_length: 16; cdr3_nt: TGTGCCACCCGAACCTCCGTATTGGGAACAGGCTATGGCTACACCTTC; cdr3_aa: CATRTSVLGTGYGYTF
v_call: TRBV6-5; d_call: -; j_call: TRBJ1-5; clone_size: -; cdr3_length: 14; cdr3_nt: TGTGCCAGCAGTTCCCGGGCCTTCAATCAGCCCCAGCATTTT; cdr3_aa: CASSSRAFNQPQHF
v_call: TRBV27; d_call: -; j_call: TRBJ2-5; clone_size: -; cdr3_length: 13; cdr3_nt: TGTGCCAGCAGTTTTCAGTCACAAGAGACCCAGTACTTC; cdr3_aa: CASSFQSQETQYF
v_call: TRBV7-9; d_call: -; j_call: TRBJ1-3; clone_size: -; cdr3_length: 16; cdr3_nt: TGTGCCAGCAGCTTCGCTACAGGGAGCTCTGGAAACACCATATATTTT; cdr3_aa: CASSFATGSSGNTIYF
v_call: TRBV3-1/TRBV3-2; d_call: -; j_call: TRBJ1-2; clone_size: -; cdr3_length: 13; cdr3_nt: TGTGCCAGCAGCCAATCAGGTAGCTATGGCTACACCTTC; cdr3_aa: CASSQSGSYGYTF
v_call: TRBV29-1; d_call: TRBD2; j_call: TRBJ2-3; clone_size: -; cdr3_length: 14; cdr3_nt: TGCAGCGTTGAATGGACTAGCGGCACAGATACGCAGTATTTT; cdr3_aa: CSVEWTSGTDTQYF
v_call: TRBV19; d_call: TRBD1; j_call: TRBJ1-6; clone_size: once; cdr3_length: 18; cdr3_nt: TGTGCCAGTAGTCCGGGACAGGGGAAAACTAACCTAAATTCACCCCTCCACTTT; cdr3_aa: CASSPGQGKTNLNSPLHF
v_call: TRBV7-9; d_call: -; j_call: TRBJ2-3; clone_size: -; cdr3_length: 13; cdr3_nt: TGTGCCGCGGGTCTAGATAGCACAGATACGCAGTATTTT; cdr3_aa: CAAGLDSTDTQYF
v_call: TRBV12-3/TRBV12-4; d_call: TRBD2; j_call: TRBJ2-7; clone_size: -; cdr3_length: 12; cdr3_nt: TGTGCCAGCAGCCTCCCCCGGGGGGGGCAGTACTTC; cdr3_aa: CASSLPRGGQYF
v_call: TRBV7-2; d_call: TRBD2; j_call: TRBJ2-1; clone_size: -; cdr3_length: 16; cdr3_nt: TGTGCCAGCAGCCTGGAATCTAGCGGCTCCTACAATGAGCAGTTCTTC; cdr3_aa: CASSLESSGSYNEQFF
v_call: TRBV4-1; d_call: TRBD1; j_call: TRBJ1-6; clone_size: -; cdr3_length: 16; cdr3_nt: TGCGCCAGCAGCCCCCGGGACAGGGCCTATAATTCACCCCTCCACTTT; cdr3_aa: CASSPRDRAYNSPLHF
v_call: TRBV19; d_call: -; j_call: TRBJ2-7; clone_size: -; cdr3_length: 15; cdr3_nt: TGTGCCAGTAGTACCAGGGTGAGATCGACCTACGAGCAGTACTTC; cdr3_aa: CASSTRVRSTYEQYF
v_call: TRBV30; d_call: -; j_call: TRBJ1-4; clone_size: once; cdr3_length: 13; cdr3_nt: TGTGCCTGGAGTGGGGGGACGTGGGAAAAACTGTTTTTT; cdr3_aa: CAWSGGTWEKLFF
v_call: TRBV6-5; d_call: -; j_call: TRBJ2-5; clone_size: -; cdr3_length: 15; cdr3_nt: TGTGCCAGCAGGCTAGGACAGACGATACAAGAGACCCAGTACTTC; cdr3_aa: CASRLGQTIQETQYF
v_call: TRBV4-3; d_call: -; j_call: TRBJ2-1; clone_size: -; cdr3_length: 13; cdr3_nt: TGCGCCAGCAGCTTAGGACAGGGACTAGATCAGTTCTTC; cdr3_aa: CASSLGQGLDQFF
v_call: TRBV10-3; d_call: -; j_call: TRBJ1-6; clone_size: -; cdr3_length: 14; cdr3_nt: TGTGCCATCAGTGGGGCCCCGACCGATTCACCCCTCCACTTT; cdr3_aa: CAISGAPTDSPLHF
v_call: TRBV12-3/TRBV12-4; d_call: TRBD2; j_call: TRBJ2-1; clone_size: -; cdr3_length: 13; cdr3_nt: TGTGCCGGAGGACTAGCGGGGGGGACAGAGCAGTTCTTC; cdr3_aa: CAGGLAGGTEQFF
v_call: TRBV7-3; d_call: TRBD2; j_call: TRBJ2-1; clone_size: -; cdr3_length: 16; cdr3_nt: TGTGCCAGCAGCCCGCCTTCCGGCGGGGGGGCTAATGAGCAGTTCTTC; cdr3_aa: CASSPPSGGGANEQFF
v_call: TRBV5-4; d_call: TRBD1; j_call: TRBJ1-2; clone_size: -; cdr3_length: 14; cdr3_nt: TGTGCCAGCAGCTCGGGGACAGCTAACTATGGCTACACCTTC; cdr3_aa: CASSSGTANYGYTF
v_call: TRBV4-1; d_call: -; j_call: TRBJ1-2; clone_size: -; cdr3_length: 14; cdr3_nt: TGCGCCAGCAGCCAAGGGCAGCAGCTCTATGGCTACACCTTC; cdr3_aa: CASSQGQQLYGYTF
v_call: TRBV5-5; d_call: TRBD1; j_call: TRBJ1-2; clone_size: -; cdr3_length: 13; cdr3_nt: TGTGCCAGCAGCTTACAGGGGAGGTATGGCTACACCTTC; cdr3_aa: CASSLQGRYGYTF
v_call: TRBV6-2/TRBV6-3; d_call: -; j_call: TRBJ1-2; clone_size: -; cdr3_length: 13; cdr3_nt: TGTGCCAGCAGTTATTCGGGCCACTATGGCTACACCTTC; cdr3_aa: CASSYSGHYGYTF
v_call: TRBV2; d_call: -; j_call: TRBJ2-7; clone_size: -; cdr3_length: 12; cdr3_nt: TGTGCCAGCAGTTTGGAGACCTACGAGCAGTACTTC; cdr3_aa: CASSLETYEQYF
v_call: TRBV6-1; d_call: -; j_call: TRBJ1-2; clone_size: -; cdr3_length: 10; cdr3_nt: TGTGCCAGCAGTGAGGATGGCTACACCTTC; cdr3_aa: CASSEDGYTF
v_call: TRBV7-9; d_call: -; j_call: TRBJ1-1; clone_size: once; cdr3_length: 13; cdr3_nt: TGTGCCAGCAGCTTCGGCTTCCAGACTGAAGCTTTCTTT; cdr3_aa: CASSFGFQTEAFF
v_call: TRBV29-1; d_call: TRBD1; j_call: TRBJ2-2; clone_size: -; cdr3_length: 14; cdr3_nt: TGCAGCGGACGACAACAGGGGGGCCCCGGGGAGCTGTTTTTT; cdr3_aa: CSGRQQGGPGELFF
v_call: TRBV2; d_call: -; j_call: TRBJ1-2; clone_size: -; cdr3_length: 12; cdr3_nt: TGTGCCAGCAGTGAAGCTCACTATGGCTACACCTTC; cdr3_aa: CASSEAHYGYTF
v_call: TRBV28; d_call: TRBD1; j_call: TRBJ1-2; clone_size: -; cdr3_length: 14; cdr3_nt: TGTGCCAGCAGTAGCGGACAGGGGAGTAGTGGCTACACCTTC; cdr3_aa: CASSSGQGSSGYTF
v_call: TRBV30; d_call: -; j_call: TRBJ1-1; clone_size: -; cdr3_length: 14; cdr3_nt: TGTGCCTGGAGCGCCATCGACCGAGCCACTGAAGCTTTCTTT; cdr3_aa: CAWSAIDRATEAFF
v_call: TRBV11-2; d_call: -; j_call: TRBJ2-4; clone_size: -; cdr3_length: 14; cdr3_nt: TGTGCCAGCAGCTTAGGGGTGGCCAGGGGCATTCAGTACTTC; cdr3_aa: CASSLGVARGIQYF
v_call: TRBV5-6; d_call: TRBD2; j_call: TRBJ2-1; clone_size: -; cdr3_length: 18; cdr3_nt: TGTGCCAGCAGCCGCCGCGGACTAGCGGGAGTCGGGTACAATGAGCAGTTCTTC; cdr3_aa: CASSRRGLAGVGYNEQFF
v_call: TRBV10-1; d_call: -; j_call: TRBJ1-1; clone_size: -; cdr3_length: 14; cdr3_nt: TGCGCCAGCAGTGGACCCGGGACATACACTGAAGCTTTCTTT; cdr3_aa: CASSGPGTYTEAFF
v_call: TRBV7-2; d_call: TRBD2; j_call: TRBJ2-1; clone_size: -; cdr3_length: 15; cdr3_nt: TGTGCCAGCAGCCCAACTAGCGGGGGGGTCAATGAGCAGTTCTTC; cdr3_aa: CASSPTSGGVNEQFF
v_call: TRBV9; d_call: -; j_call: TRBJ1-4; clone_size: -; cdr3_length: 15; cdr3_nt: TGTGCCAGCAGCATCCTCGGGGGCAGGAATGAAAAACTGTTTTTT; cdr3_aa: CASSILGGRNEKLFF
v_call: TRBV12-3/TRBV12-4; d_call: TRBD2; j_call: TRBJ2-1; clone_size: -; cdr3_length: 13; cdr3_nt: TGTGCCAGCAGGGCCCTAGCGGGGGGTGAGCAGTTCTTC; cdr3_aa: CASRALAGGEQFF